These T cell receptor beta chains were read from a single sample in a study of blood T cell repertoires in COVID-19. The data were produced by immunoSEQ multiplex PCR, yet TCRdb's version contains in-frame clones alone and is incomplete. The sample yields roughly 300,000 clones, roughly 87% seen once. The sequenced sample was PBMCs or T cells enriched from blood (not recorded which). The receptors shown here come from a woman aged 25 to 39 who had recovered from COVID-19. CDR3s include the opening cysteine and the closing phenylalanine or tryptophan. Each record gives: V gene, D gene, J gene, clone size, CDR3 protein, CDR3 DNA. A D gene is named only where the DNA matches it firmly. Clone size is stated in some rows and not others, as once, few, many or a class when expanded.

V gene: TRBV3-1/TRBV3-2; D gene: .; J gene: TRBJ2-2; clone size: .; CDR3 protein: CASSPSGQGGGELFF; CDR3 DNA: TGTGCCAGCAGCCCGTCGGGCCAGGGTGGCGGGGAGCTGTTTTTT
V gene: TRBV3-1/TRBV3-2; D gene: .; J gene: TRBJ2-6; clone size: .; CDR3 protein: CASSQGLLFSGANVLTF; CDR3 DNA: TGTGCCAGCAGCCAGGGACTTCTTTTCTCTGGGGCCAACGTCCTGACTTTC
V gene: TRBV28; D gene: .; J gene: TRBJ2-7; clone size: .; CDR3 protein: CASTPSTGVSYEQYF; CDR3 DNA: TGTGCCAGCACCCCGTCCACGGGGGTTTCCTACGAGCAGTACTTC
V gene: TRBV6-5; D gene: .; J gene: TRBJ2-2; clone size: .; CDR3 protein: CASRKAGNTGELFF; CDR3 DNA: TGTGCCAGCAGAAAAGCGGGGAACACCGGGGAGCTGTTTTTT
V gene: TRBV27; D gene: TRBD1; J gene: TRBJ1-2; clone size: .; CDR3 protein: CASSPWTGALEGYTF; CDR3 DNA: TGTGCCAGCAGTCCATGGACAGGTGCACTGGAGGGCTACACCTTC
V gene: TRBV11-2; D gene: TRBD2; J gene: TRBJ2-2; clone size: .; CDR3 protein: CASSPTSGGTGELFF; CDR3 DNA: TGTGCCAGCAGCCCGACTAGCGGGGGAACCGGGGAGCTGTTTTTT
V gene: TRBV5-6; D gene: TRBD1; J gene: TRBJ2-7; clone size: .; CDR3 protein: CASRFQGAPDEQYF; CDR3 DNA: TGTGCCAGCAGATTTCAGGGGGCCCCTGACGAGCAGTACTTC
V gene: TRBV16; D gene: TRBD1; J gene: TRBJ2-7; clone size: .; CDR3 protein: CASSQSDRGKNEQYF; CDR3 DNA: TGTGCCAGCAGCCAATCAGACAGGGGTAAGAACGAGCAGTACTTC
V gene: TRBV24-1; D gene: .; J gene: TRBJ1-2; clone size: .; CDR3 protein: CATSDPPGDYGYTF; CDR3 DNA: TGTGCCACCAGTGATCCTCCAGGGGATTATGGCTACACCTTC
V gene: TRBV10-1; D gene: TRBD1; J gene: TRBJ1-1; clone size: .; CDR3 protein: CASSIDRVNTEAFF; CDR3 DNA: TGCGCCAGCAGCATCGACAGGGTGAACACTGAAGCTTTCTTT
V gene: TRBV10-1; D gene: .; J gene: TRBJ2-2; clone size: .; CDR3 protein: CASPEARNTGELFF; CDR3 DNA: TGCGCCAGCCCTGAGGCGAGGAACACCGGGGAGCTGTTTTTT
V gene: TRBV5-1; D gene: TRBD2; J gene: TRBJ2-1; clone size: .; CDR3 protein: CASSPRGTSGAGEQFF; CDR3 DNA: TGCGCCAGCAGTCCCCGTGGGACTAGCGGGGCGGGTGAGCAGTTCTTC
V gene: TRBV29-1; D gene: TRBD1; J gene: TRBJ1-1; clone size: .; CDR3 protein: CSGRDTGGTEAFF; CDR3 DNA: TGCAGCGGTAGGGACACAGGGGGCACTGAAGCTTTCTTT
V gene: TRBV19; D gene: .; J gene: TRBJ1-6; clone size: .; CDR3 protein: CASSIRVARNNSPLHF; CDR3 DNA: TGTGCCAGTAGTATACGGGTAGCAAGAAATAATTCACCCCTCCACTTT
V gene: TRBV4-1; D gene: .; J gene: TRBJ2-1; clone size: .; CDR3 protein: CASSQMTGNEQFF; CDR3 DNA: TGCGCCAGCAGCCAGATGACAGGTAATGAGCAGTTCTTC
V gene: TRBV5-1; D gene: TRBD2; J gene: TRBJ2-2; clone size: .; CDR3 protein: CASSTKQRGETGELFF; CDR3 DNA: TGCGCCAGCAGCACCAAACAGCGGGGGGAAACCGGGGAGCTGTTTTTT
V gene: TRBV7-9; D gene: .; J gene: TRBJ2-6; clone size: .; CDR3 protein: CASSAWDTGFTGANVLTF; CDR3 DNA: TGTGCCAGCAGCGCATGGGATACAGGGTTCACTGGGGCCAACGTCCTGACTTTC
V gene: TRBV6-5; D gene: .; J gene: TRBJ1-1; clone size: .; CDR3 protein: CASSYGATEAFF; CDR3 DNA: TGTGCCAGCAGTTACGGGGCCACTGAAGCTTTCTTT
V gene: TRBV7-9; D gene: TRBD1; J gene: TRBJ2-7; clone size: .; CDR3 protein: CASSSTGGDGQYF; CDR3 DNA: TGTGCCAGCAGCTCGACAGGGGGCGACGGGCAGTACTTC
V gene: TRBV4-2; D gene: TRBD1; J gene: TRBJ1-6; clone size: .; CDR3 protein: CASSQENRGFNSPLHF; CDR3 DNA: TGTGCCAGCAGCCAAGAGAACAGGGGCTTTAATTCACCCCTCCACTTT
V gene: TRBV4-1; D gene: .; J gene: TRBJ1-6; clone size: once; CDR3 protein: CASSQSRQTYNSPLHF; CDR3 DNA: TGCGCCAGCAGCCAATCCAGACAGACGTATAATTCACCCCTCCACTTT
V gene: TRBV24-1; D gene: TRBD2; J gene: TRBJ2-5; clone size: .; CDR3 protein: CATSDLRAGEQETQYF; CDR3 DNA: TGTGCCACCAGTGATTTGAGGGCGGGGGAACAAGAGACCCAGTACTTC
V gene: TRBV24-1; D gene: TRBD1; J gene: TRBJ1-2; clone size: .; CDR3 protein: CATRDTGQGKGYTF; CDR3 DNA: TGTGCCACCAGGGATACGGGACAGGGGAAGGGCTACACCTTC
V gene: TRBV30; D gene: TRBD2; J gene: TRBJ2-5; clone size: .; CDR3 protein: CAWSVSAGGRETQYF; CDR3 DNA: TGTGCCTGGAGTGTCTCAGCGGGGGGGAGGGAGACCCAGTACTTC
V gene: TRBV27; D gene: .; J gene: TRBJ1-2; clone size: .; CDR3 protein: CASSLSRTVYGYTF; CDR3 DNA: TGTGCCAGCAGTTTATCCCGGACAGTGTATGGCTACACCTTC
V gene: TRBV4-1; D gene: TRBD2; J gene: TRBJ2-1; clone size: .; CDR3 protein: CASSQGTSYNEQFF; CDR3 DNA: TGCGCCAGCAGCCAAGGGACTAGCTACAATGAGCAGTTCTTC
V gene: TRBV4-1; D gene: TRBD1; J gene: TRBJ1-2; clone size: few; CDR3 protein: CASSGRTGTGDGYTF; CDR3 DNA: TGCGCCAGCAGCGGACGGACCGGGACAGGGGATGGCTACACCTTC
V gene: TRBV19; D gene: TRBD1; J gene: TRBJ1-1; clone size: .; CDR3 protein: CASSAWTGIDTEAFF; CDR3 DNA: TGTGCCAGTAGTGCTTGGACAGGGATAGACACTGAAGCTTTCTTT
V gene: TRBV28; D gene: TRBD1; J gene: TRBJ1-5; clone size: .; CDR3 protein: CASRQGGYSNQPQHF; CDR3 DNA: TGTGCCAGTCGACAGGGGGGCTATAGCAATCAGCCCCAGCATTTT
V gene: TRBV27; D gene: TRBD1; J gene: TRBJ2-7; clone size: .; CDR3 protein: CASGSGTGFREQYF; CDR3 DNA: TGTGCCAGCGGCTCCGGGACAGGGTTCCGCGAGCAGTACTTC
V gene: TRBV28; D gene: .; J gene: TRBJ2-6; clone size: .; CDR3 protein: CASSRDIAVGNVLTF; CDR3 DNA: TGTGCCAGCAGCCGGGACATAGCTGTCGGCAACGTCCTGACTTTC
V gene: TRBV5-1; D gene: TRBD1; J gene: TRBJ2-7; clone size: .; CDR3 protein: CASSLEGQGSKQYF; CDR3 DNA: TGCGCCAGCAGCTTGGAGGGACAGGGCTCGAAGCAGTACTTC
V gene: TRBV5-1; D gene: TRBD1; J gene: TRBJ2-7; clone size: .; CDR3 protein: CASSNAGQGAYEQYF; CDR3 DNA: TGCGCCAGCAGCAACGCGGGACAGGGGGCATACGAGCAGTACTTC
V gene: TRBV5-5; D gene: .; J gene: TRBJ2-2; clone size: .; CDR3 protein: CASSLVTATGELFF; CDR3 DNA: TGTGCCAGCAGCTTGGTCACAGCTACCGGGGAGCTGTTTTTT
V gene: TRBV30; D gene: .; J gene: TRBJ1-1; clone size: .; CDR3 protein: CAWDQTVNTEAFF; CDR3 DNA: TGTGCCTGGGACCAGACAGTGAACACTGAAGCTTTCTTT
V gene: TRBV19; D gene: TRBD2; J gene: TRBJ2-5; clone size: .; CDR3 protein: CASSTAGDQETQYF; CDR3 DNA: TGTGCCAGTAGTACCGCGGGGGACCAAGAGACCCAGTACTTC
V gene: TRBV28; D gene: TRBD1; J gene: TRBJ2-7; clone size: .; CDR3 protein: CASSPGGADYEQYF; CDR3 DNA: TGTGCCAGCAGTCCAGGGGGCGCGGACTACGAGCAGTACTTC
V gene: TRBV5-4; D gene: TRBD1; J gene: TRBJ2-7; clone size: few; CDR3 protein: CASSQQMTGAYEQYF; CDR3 DNA: TGTGCCAGCAGCCAACAAATGACAGGGGCATACGAGCAGTACTTC
V gene: TRBV7-9; D gene: .; J gene: TRBJ1-1; clone size: .; CDR3 protein: CASSSTGYTEAFF; CDR3 DNA: TGTGCCAGCAGCTCGACAGGCTACACTGAAGCTTTCTTT
V gene: TRBV28; D gene: TRBD1; J gene: TRBJ1-4; clone size: .; CDR3 protein: CASSLGQHNEKLFF; CDR3 DNA: TGTGCCAGCAGTTTGGGACAGCATAATGAAAAACTGTTTTTT
V gene: TRBV12-5; D gene: .; J gene: TRBJ2-2; clone size: .; CDR3 protein: CASGLVGGTAKTGELFF; CDR3 DNA: TGTGCTAGTGGTTTGGTAGGAGGGACAGCTAAAACCGGGGAGCTGTTTTTT
V gene: TRBV24-1; D gene: .; J gene: TRBJ1-6; clone size: .; CDR3 protein: CATSDLGAYRPLNSPLHF; CDR3 DNA: TGTGCCACCAGTGATCTTGGCGCTTACAGGCCTCTTAATTCACCCCTCCACTTT
V gene: TRBV6-5; D gene: TRBD1; J gene: TRBJ1-4; clone size: .; CDR3 protein: CASSRGLDNEKLFF; CDR3 DNA: TGTGCCAGCAGTAGGGGGCTCGATAATGAAAAACTGTTTTTT
V gene: TRBV21-1; D gene: .; J gene: TRBJ2-5; clone size: .; CDR3 protein: CASPDRVIETQYF; CDR3 DNA: TGTGCCAGCCCCGACAGGGTCATCGAGACCCAGTACTTC
V gene: TRBV4-3; D gene: .; J gene: TRBJ1-3; clone size: .; CDR3 protein: CASSQVGGAGSGNTIYF; CDR3 DNA: TGCGCCAGCAGCCAAGTCGGGGGGGCTGGCTCTGGAAACACCATATATTTT
V gene: TRBV7-9; D gene: .; J gene: TRBJ1-3; clone size: .; CDR3 protein: CASRHKDGGSGNTIYF; CDR3 DNA: TGTGCCAGCAGACATAAAGACGGCGGGTCTGGAAACACCATATATTTT
V gene: TRBV7-9; D gene: TRBD1; J gene: TRBJ1-2; clone size: .; CDR3 protein: CASSRTGIDYGYTF; CDR3 DNA: TGTGCCAGCAGCCGGACAGGGATCGACTATGGCTACACCTTC
V gene: TRBV5-5; D gene: TRBD1; J gene: TRBJ1-5; clone size: .; CDR3 protein: CASSSEDRAPQHF; CDR3 DNA: TGTGCCAGCAGCTCGGAGGACAGGGCGCCCCAGCATTTT